A single sample is the source of the 24 T cell receptor beta chains below, sequenced in a study of blood T cells in healthy people across ages. Then a second PCR, running roughly 7 to 11 cycles, was carried out with a sample-barcoded 5' primer and a J-beta primer mix. TCRdb processed the 5' RACE reads anew with MiXCR; each CDR3 protein has one entry. The sample lists 850,000 to 1,100,000 distinct CDR3 sequences; roughly two fifths were seen once. Sequencing was done on a sample of blood. The receptors originated from a young man in good health.

The chain is built from TRBV4-3 and TRBJ1-2; D not certain. The CDR3 loop spans 15 amino acids. With 0 bases removed from V and 4 bases from J, the gap between germline ends came to 12 bases. CDR1 and CDR2 (germline): LGHNA, YSLEER. The DNA of the CDR3 is TGCGCCAGCAGCCAAGACTATGGAGCAGGCTATGGCTACACCTTC. This gives the protein CASSQDYGAGYGYTF.

The chain links TRBV4-3 to TRBJ2-5; D remains unclear. Germline V gene data show CDR1 as LGHNA and CDR2 as YSLEER. V gave up 4 bases and J gave up 11 bases, with 17 bases separating them. There are 13 residues in the CDR3. The CDR3 loop is CASSPSKGSEQYF. The CDR3 DNA reads TGCGCCAGCAGCCCCTCGAAAGGTAGTGAGCAGTACTTC.

The chain recombines TRBV7-9 with TRBJ1-6; D uncertain. CDR1 and CDR2 from the germline V gene are SEHNR and FQNEAQ (reference sequence). Trimming left V 5 bases short and J 7 bases short, with 9 bases between. This CDR3 comprises 13 residues. For the CDR3, the DNA is TGTGCCAGCAGCGTAGACGAGAATTCACCCCTCCACTTT. Protein product: CASSVDENSPLHF.

J is TRBJ2-5 and V is TRBV27; no reliable D call. Germline loops: CDR1 MNHEY, CDR2 SMNVEV (reference sequence). The CDR3 has 15 amino acids. The V and J ends lost 5 bases and 5 bases respectively, with 18 bases between them. CDR3 protein: CASSLRYGSQETQYF. The DNA for the CDR3 is TGTGCCAGCAGTCTCCGTTATGGGTCCCAGGAGACCCAGTACTTC.

This clonotype was observed a few times. The V gene is TRBV6-5, the J gene TRBJ1-2; possible D gene TRBD1, 6 bases. Looked up from germline, CDR1 is MNHEY and CDR2 is SVGAGI. The germline V and J ends were trimmed by 0 bases and 5 bases, with 13 bases remaining between them. CDR3 length: 15 amino acids. CDR3 bases: TGTGCCAGCAGTTACTCAAACAGGGCTTCGTATGGCTACACCTTC. It codes for CASSYSNRASYGYTF.

The rearrangement links TRBV7-2 to TRBJ2-5, with D hard to call. Germline values: CDR1 SGHTA, CDR2 FQGNSA. Trimming took off 1 base at V and 1 base at J, with 13 bases between the two ends. The CDR3 is 16 residues long. The CDR3 sequence: CASSLGTQPLQETQYF. The CDR3 bases are TGTGCCAGCAGCTTAGGGACGCAACCCCTCCAAGAGACCCAGTACTTC.

The chain couples TRBV27 to TRBJ2-1; TRBD1 matches 8 bases. V lost 6 bases and J lost 7; bases outside the gene matches: 8. CDR3 length: 14 amino acids. Per the germline V gene, CDR1 is MNHEY and CDR2 is SMNVEV (reference sequence). The CDR3 coding sequence is TGTGCCAGCAGAATACCGGGACAGGCTAATGAGCAGTTCTTC. Encoded protein: CASRIPGQANEQFF.

V usage is TRBV6-1 and J usage is TRBJ2-4; D remains unclear. The germline V gene encodes CDR1 MNHNS and CDR2 SASEGT. The CDR3 length is 15 residues. V was trimmed by 0 bases and J by 4 bases, leaving 10 bases between them. The DNA for the CDR3 is TGTGCCAGCAGTGAAGCACGCAGTCTAAAAAACATTCAGTACTTC. It specifies CASSEARSLKNIQYF.

The V call is TRBV4-3, the J call TRBJ1-6; unclear D gene. Deletions cut 0 bases from V and 0 bases from J, with 12 bases between. Germline loops: CDR1 LGHNA, CDR2 YSLEER. CDR3 length: 18 amino acids. The CDR3 reads CASSQDGHLSSYNSPLHF. CDR3 nucleotides: TGCGCCAGCAGCCAAGATGGGCACCTGAGCTCCTATAATTCACCCCTCCACTTT.

The chain has TRBV29-1 and TRBJ2-2; no definite D call. The CDR3 has 14 residues. The ends were cut back, 7 bases at V and 1 base at J, with 13 bases in the middle. Germline V CDR1 and CDR2: SQVTM, ANQGSEA. Written as DNA, the CDR3 is TGCAGCGCCTCTGCTACCATGAACACCGGGGAGCTGTTTTTT. Translation gives CSASATMNTGELFF.

The chain joins TRBV19 to TRBJ2-3; D ambiguous. Germline-derived CDR1 and CDR2 are LNHDA and SQIVND (reference sequence). The CDR3 loop spans 13 amino acids. V shed 5 bases and J shed 2 bases, with 8 bases lying between them. This CDR3 reads CASSPRITDTQYF. The CDR3 DNA is TGTGCCAGTAGTCCGCGCATCACAGATACGCAGTATTTT.

This clonotype was counted between two and nine times. The J gene is TRBJ2-3, the V gene TRBV3-1, with D perhaps TRBD2 (5 bases). Trimming shortened V by 1 base and J by 10 bases, and 12 bases separated the two germline ends. Germline V gene data show CDR1 as LGHDT and CDR2 as YNNKEL (reference sequence). This CDR3 contains 13 residues. DNA of the CDR3: TGTGCCAGCAGCCAAGTGTACCCGAGGGCGCAGTATTTT. This sequence encodes CASSQVYPRAQYF.

This chain uses TRBV20-1 with TRBJ1-6; 9 nucleotides align to TRBD1. V lost 4 bases to trimming and J lost 9 bases; unmatched junction nucleotides: 7. The CDR3 length is 14 residues. Germline V lookup: CDR1 DFQATT, CDR2 SNEGSKA (reference sequence). The CDR3 DNA reads TGCAGTGCTACGATGACAGGGGGGCGTTCACCCCTCCACTTT. This translates into CSATMTGGRSPLHF.

This clonotype was detected only a few times. V and J are TRBV5-1 and TRBJ2-5, with D perhaps matching TRBD1 (5 bases). Per the germline V gene, CDR1 is SGHRS and CDR2 is YFSETQ. There are 15 residues in the CDR3. Trimming stripped 4 bases from V and 2 bases from J, with 15 bases between. Here the CDR3 reads CASSPTRQTQETQYF. The CDR3 nucleotides read TGCGCCAGCAGCCCAACCCGACAGACTCAAGAGACCCAGTACTTC.

The chain joins TRBV12-3 or TRBV12-4 to TRBJ1-5; 7 bases line up with TRBD1. V dropped 6 bases and J dropped 0; count of bases not matched to a gene: 11. CDR3 length equals 17 residues. The CDR3 DNA is TGTGCCAGCAGCTCTAGGGACAGTGGGTATAGCAATCAGCCCCAGCATTTT. Amino acids: CASSSRDSGYSNQPQHF.

The table lists this clonotype with a few counts. The J gene is TRBJ1-2, the V gene TRBV12-3 or TRBV12-4; D might be TRBD1 (6 bases). V gave up 7 bases and J gave up 2 bases, with 17 bases separating them. CDR3 length: 15 amino acids. The CDR3 reads CASTQSEGHNYGYTF. As DNA, the CDR3 is TGTGCCAGCACCCAAAGCGAGGGACACAACTATGGCTACACCTTC.

This clonotype was detected a few times. The V and J genes are TRBV10-3 and TRBJ2-7, with a tentative D call TRBD1 (5 bases). CDR1 is ENHRY and CDR2 is SYGVKD in the germline V gene. The CDR3 has 15 amino acids. V dropped 3 bases and J dropped 7 bases, with 19 bases sitting between them. The CDR3 loop is CAISDRTSASWEQYF. CDR3 nucleotides: TGTGCCATCAGTGATCGGACATCCGCCTCTTGGGAGCAGTACTTC.

This chain links TRBV5-1 with TRBJ2-7, with a tentative D call TRBD1 (6 bases). The better agreement between TRBJ2-5 and the DNA end casts doubt on the J call. The CDR3 sequence is 14 residues long. CDR1 is SGHRS and CDR2 is YFSETQ in the germline V gene. The CDR3 DNA follows: TGCGCCAGCAGCTTGGAAAGGGGGTCGGAGACCCAGTACTTC. It translates to CASSLERGSETQYF.

This clonotype was seen at least ten times. One junction end does not reproduce the germline sequence, and a read error may be involved. The rearrangement links TRBV7-2 to TRBJ1-2; D uncertain. This CDR3 region has 13 residues. Germline V gene lookup returns CDR1 SGHTA and CDR2 FQGNSA. CDR3 loop: CASSLDGSYGYTF. The CDR3 region has the DNA TGCGCCAGCAGCTTGGACGGCAGCTATGGCTACACCTTC. The whole variable domain, filled in from reference TRBV7-2 and TRBJ1-2, reads GAGVSQSPSNKVTEKGKDVELRCDPISGHTALYWYRQSLGQGLEFLIYFQGNSAPDKSGLPSDRFSAERTGGSVSTLTIQRTQQEDSAVYLCASSLDGSYGYTFGSGTRLTVV.

The chain combines TRBV20-1 with TRBJ2-7; D is unclear. V was trimmed by 5 bases and J by 7 bases, leaving 24 bases between them. Germline CDR1 DFQATT, CDR2 SNEGSKA (reference sequence). The CDR3 contains 15 residues. This CDR3 reads CSADPTQSSYNEQYF. DNA for the CDR3: TGCAGTGCTGACCCGACTCAGAGCTCCTACAATGAGCAGTACTTC.

This chain connects TRBV5-1 to TRBJ2-7; 10 bases agree with TRBD1. Trimming removed 5 bases from V and 4 bases from J; junction bases left unmatched: 9. The CDR3 is 15 amino acids. Germline V gene sequence: CDR1 SGHRS, CDR2 YFSETQ. DNA for the CDR3: TGCGCCAGCAGACGACAGGGGGCTCTGGTTTACGAGCAGTACTTC. Its translation is CASRRQGALVYEQYF.

The chain has TRBV5-1 and TRBJ2-3; weak D call: TRBD1 (5 bases). The V end was cut by 4 bases, the J end by 4 bases, with 19 bases between. The CDR3 consists of 16 residues. Germline V gene data show CDR1 as SGHRS and CDR2 as YFSETQ. The CDR3 reads CASSIIGSQGADTQYF. Here the CDR3 DNA reads TGCGCCAGCAGCATAATAGGAAGTCAGGGCGCAGATACGCAGTATTTT.

This clonotype was counted ten times or more. The rearrangement uses TRBV9 and TRBJ2-3; TRBD2 is a possible D gene (6 bases). This CDR3 region has 13 residues. Germline V gives CDR1 SGDLS, CDR2 YYNGEE. V was shortened by 7 bases and J by 2 bases, with 11 bases between the two germline ends. CDR3 region: CASSGGNTDTQYF. The CDR3, as DNA: TGTGCCAGCTCCGGGGGAAACACAGATACGCAGTATTTT.

The chain combines TRBV4-2 with TRBJ2-3; TRBD2 matches 9 bases. CDR1 and CDR2 (germline): LGHNA, YNFKEQ. This CDR3 spans 17 amino acids. Trimming removed 0 bases from V and 0 bases from J; junction bases left unmatched: 4. CDR3 DNA: TGTGCCAGCAGCCAAGAGGCGGGGGGGTTCAGCACAGATACGCAGTATTTT. This codes for CASSQEAGGFSTDTQYF.